This entry concerns a single TCR beta chain. Its antigen remains unknown. The sample belongs to a study of a mutant IDH1 vaccine in newly diagnosed glioma. TCRdb's copy holds only in-frame clones and misses some; the assay was immunoSEQ multiplex PCR. The sample records about 36,000 clones, 80% being singletons. Trimming left V 7 bases short and J 6 bases short, with 15 bases between. Germline V gives CDR1 LNHDA, CDR2 SQIVND (reference sequence). The CDR3 spans 13 residues. Time point specified: week 11, during vaccination. In the vaccine, a single dose held 300 ug of the mutant IDH1 20-mer peptide, along with topical imiquimod.

This sequence was found in a woman in her twenties or thirties with glioma. Some clones in this sample may be carry-over from other donors' samples. The specimen was peripheral blood mononuclear cells (PBMCs), collected from a glioma patient whose treatment included an IDH1 peptide vaccine. The chain has TRBV19 and TRBJ1-2; D call uncertain. The CDR3 sequence is CASKYAGSDGYTF. CDR3 DNA: TGTGCCAGTAAGTACGCGGGGTCCGATGGCTACACCTTC.